The rows below give T cell receptor beta chains drawn from one sample of a study of T cells in Graves' hyperthyroidism and ophthalmopathy. TCRdb re-analysed the multiplex PCR reads in MiXCR, keeping a single row per CDR3 protein. The table includes around 500,000 distinct CDR3 sequences, 16% detected once. Sequenced sample: blood. Every receptor here comes from a woman in her thirties with Graves' ophthalmopathy. CDR3s include the opening cysteine and the closing phenylalanine or tryptophan. The D gene is left open where the match is weak. For some rows the clone size is stated as once, few or many, or as a class when expanded; others skip it.

TRBJ2-3	many	TRBV28	-	TGTGCCAGCAGTCCTGCTAGGGGGTATAGCACAGATACGCAGTATTTT	CASSPARGYSTDTQYF
TRBJ2-7	few	TRBV7-3	TRBD2	TGTGCCAGCAGCTTAAGGCTAGCGGGAGCTAGTTCCTACGAGCAGTACTTC	CASSLRLAGASSYEQYF
TRBJ1-4	many	TRBV28	-	TGTGCCAGCAGCCTACAGGGAGGGGATGAAAAACTGTTTTTT	CASSLQGGDEKLFF
TRBJ1-3	-	TRBV2	TRBD1	TGTGCCAGCAGTTTGGACAGGGTTGACTTTGGAAACACCATATATTTT	CASSLDRVDFGNTIYF
TRBJ1-5	few	TRBV6-2/TRBV6-3	TRBD1	TGTGCCAGCAGTGCTTCAGGGGGGGTCTCGGGGCGCAATCAGCCCCAGCATTTT	CASSASGGVSGRNQPQHF
TRBJ2-7	-	TRBV28	-	TGTGCCAGCAGTTTAGAGGGGACGCGGGACGAGCAGTACTTC	CASSLEGTRDEQYF
TRBJ2-3	-	TRBV24-1	-	TGTGCCACCAGTGATTTGTTCGGGGGCGGAGATACGCAGTATTTT	CATSDLFGGGDTQYF
TRBJ2-2	-	TRBV7-9	TRBD2	TGTGCCAGCAGGGAGGGACTAGCAACCGGGGAGCTGTTTTTT	CASREGLATGELFF
TRBJ2-1	-	TRBV7-2	TRBD1	TGTGCCAGCACCCAAGGGGGCAGGAGCTCCTACAATGAGCAGTTCTTC	CASTQGGRSSYNEQFF
TRBJ2-3	few	TRBV6-2/TRBV6-3	-	TGTGCCACCGCCGATACGGGAGATACGCAGTATTTT	CATADTGDTQYF
TRBJ2-3	few	TRBV20-1	-	TGCAGTGCCGTTTCGCGGGGAGCAAGCACAGATACGCAGTATTTT	CSAVSRGASTDTQYF
TRBJ1-3	many	TRBV30	-	TGTGCCTGGAGTGTATGGGGGATGATAAACGCCAACACCATATATTTT	CAWSVWGMINANTIYF
TRBJ2-3	many	TRBV7-2	-	TGTGCCAGCAGCTTAGCGGGCATGGGGTACACAGATACGCAGTATTTT	CASSLAGMGYTDTQYF
TRBJ2-2	few	TRBV7-3	-	TGTGCCAGCAGCTCCAAGCGGAACACCGGGGAGCTGTTTTTT	CASSSKRNTGELFF
TRBJ2-5	many	TRBV28	TRBD2	TGTGCCAGCGGGGGAGGAGGACTAGCGGTGTACCAAGAGACCCAGTACTTC	CASGGGGLAVYQETQYF
TRBJ2-5	many	TRBV7-2	-	TGTGCCAGCAGCCCAGTTCAAGAGACCCAGTACTTC	CASSPVQETQYF
TRBJ2-7	many	TRBV7-2	-	TGTGCCAGCAGACCCGGCAGCGGCTCCTACGAGCAGTACTTC	CASRPGSGSYEQYF
TRBJ2-4	few	TRBV7-2	-	TGTGCCAGCAGCTTAAGCTCCGGTAGCCAAAACATTCAGTACTTC	CASSLSSGSQNIQYF
TRBJ1-1	many	TRBV4-1	-	TGCGCCAGCAGCCAAGTTCTTGGGAATCCGATTTTGAACACTGAAGCTTTCTTT	CASSQVLGNPILNTEAFF
TRBJ2-5	few	TRBV20-1	TRBD2	TGCAGTGCTACGAAGCGGGGGGGGGAGACCCAGTACTTC	CSATKRGGETQYF
TRBJ2-7	-	TRBV7-9	-	TGTGCCAGCAGCTCCGCCAGGAGCTCCTACGAGCAGTACTTC	CASSSARSSYEQYF
TRBJ1-1	once	TRBV27	TRBD1	TGTGCCAGCAGGCAGGGAGGGACAGGGGGCGTTGAAGCTTTCTTT	CASRQGGTGGVEAFF
TRBJ1-2	few	TRBV6-1	-	TGTGCCAGCAGCACAGGAGCGGGGAATGGCTACACCTTC	CASSTGAGNGYTF
TRBJ2-7	many	TRBV20-1	-	TGCAGTGCTAGAGATAATTCGGGTAGCGGTGCTTACGAGCAGTACTTC	CSARDNSGSGAYEQYF
TRBJ1-1	-	TRBV12-3/TRBV12-4	-	TGTGCCAGCAGTCTCGGACAGTTCACTGAAGCTTTCTTT	CASSLGQFTEAFF
TRBJ2-2	many	TRBV3-1	TRBD2	TGTGCCAGCAGCAAAGCGGGGGCATCCGGGGAGCTGTTTTTT	CASSKAGASGELFF
TRBJ2-2	few	TRBV20-1	TRBD1	TGCAGTGCTAGAGACAGGGGGCGAAAGACCGGGGAGCTGTTTTTT	CSARDRGRKTGELFF
TRBJ2-2	-	TRBV5-1	-	TGCGCCAGCAGCTTGAGGGCGGGGGCGCGGACCGGGGAGCTGTTTTTT	CASSLRAGARTGELFF
TRBJ2-3	-	TRBV6-2/TRBV6-3	TRBD2	TGTGCCAGCAGTTCTACAGGACTAGCGGGAGGTGAGGCAGATACGCAGTATTTT	CASSSTGLAGGEADTQYF
TRBJ1-2	few	TRBV6-2/TRBV6-3	-	TGTGCCAGCAGTTACCACAGAGGAACCTCCTATGGCTACACCTTC	CASSYHRGTSYGYTF
TRBJ2-1	-	TRBV6-1	TRBD2	TGTGCCAGCAGAAGGACTAGCGGGTCCTCCTACAATGAGCAGTTCTTC	CASRRTSGSSYNEQFF
TRBJ2-7	-	TRBV20-1	-	TGCAGTGCTAGGGCCTCCTACGAGCAGTACTTC	CSARASYEQYF
TRBJ2-1	many	TRBV2	-	TGTGCCAGCAGCCTGGGGGAGGAGCAGTTCTTC	CASSLGEEQFF
TRBJ2-5	many	TRBV12-3/TRBV12-4	TRBD1	TGTGCCAGCAGTGACAGGGGAACTCAAGAGACCCAGTACTTC	CASSDRGTQETQYF
TRBJ2-1	many	TRBV7-2	TRBD2	TGTGCCAGCAGGGGACTAGTCCCCTACAATGAGCAGTTCTTC	CASRGLVPYNEQFF
TRBJ2-2	-	TRBV9	-	TGTGCCAGCAGCGTAGACACAGGGAGGGGCACCGGGGAGCTGTTTTTT	CASSVDTGRGTGELFF
TRBJ2-2	-	TRBV4-1	-	TGCGCCAGCAGCCCTTATTCGGGGGTGGACGGGGAGCTGTTTTTT	CASSPYSGVDGELFF
TRBJ2-7	few	TRBV28	-	TGTGCCAGCAGTGTTCCGTACGAGCAGTACTTC	CASSVPYEQYF
TRBJ2-1	many	TRBV12-3/TRBV12-4	TRBD2	TGTGCCAGCAGTTCCAGCGGGAGTGATGAGCAGTTCTTC	CASSSSGSDEQFF
TRBJ2-1	few	TRBV9	-	TGTGCCAGCAGCGTAGAAGTGGGAGCGACTGAGCAGTTCTTC	CASSVEVGATEQFF